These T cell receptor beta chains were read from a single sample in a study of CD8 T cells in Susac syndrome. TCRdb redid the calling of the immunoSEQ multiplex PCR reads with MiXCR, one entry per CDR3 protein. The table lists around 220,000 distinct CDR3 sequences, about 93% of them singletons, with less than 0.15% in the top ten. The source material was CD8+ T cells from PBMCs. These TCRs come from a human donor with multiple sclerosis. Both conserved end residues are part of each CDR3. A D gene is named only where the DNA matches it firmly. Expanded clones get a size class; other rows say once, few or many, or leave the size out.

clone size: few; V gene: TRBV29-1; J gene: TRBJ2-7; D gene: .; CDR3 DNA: TGCAGCGTTGCAAGCGTAAACCCCTACGAGCAGTACTTC; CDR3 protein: CSVASVNPYEQYF
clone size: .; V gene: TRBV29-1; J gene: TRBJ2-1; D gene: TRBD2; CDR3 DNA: TGCAGCGTAGCTGCGGGGACTAGCGGGGGGGCCTACAATGAGCAGTTCTTC; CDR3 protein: CSVAAGTSGGAYNEQFF
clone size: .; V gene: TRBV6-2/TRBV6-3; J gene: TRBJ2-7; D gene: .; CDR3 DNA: TGTGCCAGCAGTTACTCTATGGGGGAGCAGTACTTC; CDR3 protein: CASSYSMGEQYF
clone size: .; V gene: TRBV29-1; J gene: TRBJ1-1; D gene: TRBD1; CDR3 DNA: TGCAGCGGTGGACAGGCAGATGAAGCTTTCTTT; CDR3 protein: CSGGQADEAFF
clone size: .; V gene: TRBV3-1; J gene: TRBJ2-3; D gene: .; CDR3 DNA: TGTGCCAGCAGCCAATTCCTCGGGGGGCAGTATTTT; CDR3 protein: CASSQFLGGQYF
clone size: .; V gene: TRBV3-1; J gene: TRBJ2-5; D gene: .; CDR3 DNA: TGTGCCAGCCTGCGAAGGGGAGAGACCCAGTACTTC; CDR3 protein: CASLRRGETQYF
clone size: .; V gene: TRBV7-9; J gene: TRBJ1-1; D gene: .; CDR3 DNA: TGTGCCAGCAGGTTGGAGACAGGCTATGGGGCAAGGACTGAAGCTTTCTTT; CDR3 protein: CASRLETGYGARTEAFF
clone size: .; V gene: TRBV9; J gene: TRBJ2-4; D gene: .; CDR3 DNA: TGTGCCAGCAGCGTAGAAGGAGGGCCAGCCAAAAACATTCAGTACTTC; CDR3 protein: CASSVEGGPAKNIQYF
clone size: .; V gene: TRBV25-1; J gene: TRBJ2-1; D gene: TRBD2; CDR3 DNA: TGTGCCAGCCACAGCGGGGCCTGGGATGAGCAGTTCTTC; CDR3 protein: CASHSGAWDEQFF
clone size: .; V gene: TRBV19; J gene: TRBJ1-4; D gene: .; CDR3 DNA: TGTGCCAGTAGTTTGCAGGCAACTAATGAAAAACTGTTTTTT; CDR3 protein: CASSLQATNEKLFF
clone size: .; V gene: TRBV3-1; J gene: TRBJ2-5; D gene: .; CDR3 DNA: TGTGCCAGCAGCCAAGTAATGCAAGAGACCCAGTACTTC; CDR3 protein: CASSQVMQETQYF
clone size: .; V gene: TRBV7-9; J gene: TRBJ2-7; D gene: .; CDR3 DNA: TGTGCCAGCAGCTCGCCTACAGGAACCTACGAGCAGTACTTC; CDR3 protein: CASSSPTGTYEQYF
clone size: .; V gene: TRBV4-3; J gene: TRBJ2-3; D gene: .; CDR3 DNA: TGCGCCAGCAGCCAAGAGACGTTGCGGGCCACAGATACGCAGTATTTT; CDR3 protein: CASSQETLRATDTQYF
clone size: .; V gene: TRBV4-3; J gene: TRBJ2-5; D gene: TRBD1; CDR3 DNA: TGCGCCAGCAGCCAAGGGGACAGGAGGGGGGTAGAGACCCAGTACTTC; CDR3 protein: CASSQGDRRGVETQYF
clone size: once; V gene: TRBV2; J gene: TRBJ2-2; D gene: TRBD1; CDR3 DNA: TGTGCCAGTCGACAGGGGCCAGGGGGGACCGGGGAGCTGTTTTTT; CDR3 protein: CASRQGPGGTGELFF
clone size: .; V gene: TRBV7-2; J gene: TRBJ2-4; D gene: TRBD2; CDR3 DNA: TGTGCCAGCAGCGTGTACCTTGGGACTAGCGGAACCGCCAAAAACATTCAGTACTTC; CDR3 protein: CASSVYLGTSGTAKNIQYF
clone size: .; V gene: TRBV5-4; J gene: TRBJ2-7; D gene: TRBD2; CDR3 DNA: TGTGCCAGCAGCTTGGCTAGCGGGAAATACGAGCAGTACTTC; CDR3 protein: CASSLASGKYEQYF
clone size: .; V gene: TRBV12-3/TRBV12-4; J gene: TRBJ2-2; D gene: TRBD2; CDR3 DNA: TGTGCCAGCAGTTTACCCCGGACACTAGCGGGAGGGACTAGCGGGGAGCTGTTTTTT; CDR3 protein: CASSLPRTLAGGTSGELFF
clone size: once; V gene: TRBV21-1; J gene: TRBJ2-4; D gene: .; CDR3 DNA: TGTGCCAGCAGCAAAGTTCCTGGGACTAGCGGGAGCCAACGAGCCAAAAACATTCAGTACTTC; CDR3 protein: CASSKVPGTSGSQRAKNIQYF
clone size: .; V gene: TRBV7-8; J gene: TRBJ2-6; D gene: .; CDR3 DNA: TGTGCCAGCAGCTTAGGAACAGGGACTGGGGCCAACGTCCTGACTTTC; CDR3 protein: CASSLGTGTGANVLTF
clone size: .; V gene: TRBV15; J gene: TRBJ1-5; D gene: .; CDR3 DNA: TGTGCCACCAGCAAGGGGGTTTACAATCAGCCCCAGCATTTT; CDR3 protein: CATSKGVYNQPQHF
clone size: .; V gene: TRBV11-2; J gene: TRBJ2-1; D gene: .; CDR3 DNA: TGTGCCAGCAGCTTAGGGGAAGAAAGGGTCTTC; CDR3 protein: CASSLGEERVF
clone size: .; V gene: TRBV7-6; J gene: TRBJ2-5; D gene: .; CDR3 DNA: TGTGCCAGCAGCTTAGCCCTGGTACGGGTCCAAGAGACCCAGTACTTC; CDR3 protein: CASSLALVRVQETQYF
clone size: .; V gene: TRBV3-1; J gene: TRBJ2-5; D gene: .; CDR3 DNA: TGTGCCAGCAGCCAATCTGGCGGGGTGGGGGAGACCCAGTACTTC; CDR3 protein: CASSQSGGVGETQYF
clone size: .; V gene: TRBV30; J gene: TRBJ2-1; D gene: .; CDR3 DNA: TGTGCCTGGAAGCCACAGAACAATGAGCAGTTCTTC; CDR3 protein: CAWKPQNNEQFF
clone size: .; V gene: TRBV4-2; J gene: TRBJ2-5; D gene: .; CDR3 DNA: TGTGCCAGCAGCCAAGAGTCAGGGACACTCCAAGAGACCCAGTACTTC; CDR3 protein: CASSQESGTLQETQYF
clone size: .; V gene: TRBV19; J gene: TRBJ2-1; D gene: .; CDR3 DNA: TGTGCCAGTAGTATTGCAGGCAGGGGCAGAGTACAGTTCTTC; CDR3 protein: CASSIAGRGRVQFF
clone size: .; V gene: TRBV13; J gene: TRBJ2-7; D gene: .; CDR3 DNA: TGTGCCAGCAGCGCTGCGGACGGATCCTACGAGCAGTACTTC; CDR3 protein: CASSAADGSYEQYF
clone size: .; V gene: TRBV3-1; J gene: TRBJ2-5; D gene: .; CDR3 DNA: TGTGCCAGCAGCCAAGGGTGGTCGTACCAAGAGACCCAGTACTTC; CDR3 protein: CASSQGWSYQETQYF
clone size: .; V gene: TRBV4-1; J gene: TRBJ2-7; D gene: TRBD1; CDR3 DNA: TGCGCCAGCAGCCCGTGGGCGCAGGGACAGAGCTCCTACGAGCAGTACTTC; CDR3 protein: CASSPWAQGQSSYEQYF
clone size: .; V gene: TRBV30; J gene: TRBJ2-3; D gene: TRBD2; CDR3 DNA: TGTGCCTTAGCCGGGACTAGCGTAGATACGCAGTATTTT; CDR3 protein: CALAGTSVDTQYF
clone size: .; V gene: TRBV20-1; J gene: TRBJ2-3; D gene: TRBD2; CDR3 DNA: TGCAGTGCTAGTATAGGTCTAGCTGGGGAGGGGTGGAATACGCAGTATTTT; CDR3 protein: CSASIGLAGEGWNTQYF
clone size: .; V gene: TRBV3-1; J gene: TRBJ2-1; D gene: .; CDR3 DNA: TGTGCCAGCAGCCAAGTAATCCCCACAGCCCATGAGCAGTTCTTC; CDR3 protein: CASSQVIPTAHEQFF
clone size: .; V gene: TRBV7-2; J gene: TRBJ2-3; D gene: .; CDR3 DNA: TGTGCCAGCAGCCAGGAGTGGGGGCAGGGCACAGATACGCAGTATTTT; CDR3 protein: CASSQEWGQGTDTQYF
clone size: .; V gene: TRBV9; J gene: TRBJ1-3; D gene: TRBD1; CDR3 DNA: TGTGCCAGCAGCGAGTCTCGGGACAGGGCGGGAAACACCATATATTTT; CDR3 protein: CASSESRDRAGNTIYF
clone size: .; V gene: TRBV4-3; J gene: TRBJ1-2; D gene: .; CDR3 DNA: TGCGCCAGCAGCCAAGATCCTGGGGACTACTATGGCTACACCTTC; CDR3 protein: CASSQDPGDYYGYTF
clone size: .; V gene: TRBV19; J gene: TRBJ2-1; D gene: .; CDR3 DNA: TGTGCCAGTAGCGAATGGGGCCTCTCCTACAATGAGCAGTTCTTC; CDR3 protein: CASSEWGLSYNEQFF
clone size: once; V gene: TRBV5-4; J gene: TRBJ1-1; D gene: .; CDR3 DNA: TGTGCCAGCAGCTTTAGGGACGCCCTGAACACTGAAGCTTTCTTT; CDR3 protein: CASSFRDALNTEAFF
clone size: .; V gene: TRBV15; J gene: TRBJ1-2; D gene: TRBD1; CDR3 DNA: TGTGCCACCAGCACAGGATTACAGGGGGCTAAGGGCTACACCTTC; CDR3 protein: CATSTGLQGAKGYTF
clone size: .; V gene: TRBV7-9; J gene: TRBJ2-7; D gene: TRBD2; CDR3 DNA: TGTGCCAGCCGCCAATTCCGAGCGGGGGCCACATCCTACGAGCAGTACTTC; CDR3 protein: CASRQFRAGATSYEQYF
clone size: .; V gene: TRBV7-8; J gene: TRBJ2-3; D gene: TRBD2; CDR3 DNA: TGTGCCAGCAGCCTAGCCTTTAGCGGGGGCCCATCAGGTACGCAGTATTTT; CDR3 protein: CASSLAFSGGPSGTQYF
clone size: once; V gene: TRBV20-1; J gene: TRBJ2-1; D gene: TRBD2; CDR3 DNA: TGCAGTGCTAGAGATCTTGGTAGCGGGCCGTACAATGAGCAGTTCTTC; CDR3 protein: CSARDLGSGPYNEQFF
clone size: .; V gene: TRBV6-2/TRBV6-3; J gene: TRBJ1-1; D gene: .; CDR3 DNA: TGTGCCAGCAGTCTAGTGATTGGGAACACTGAAGCTTTCTTT; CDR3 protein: CASSLVIGNTEAFF
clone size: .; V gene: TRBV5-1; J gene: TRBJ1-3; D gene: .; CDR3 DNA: TGCGCCAGCAGCTTCGGCAGCGGGCCCGGAAACACCATATATTTT; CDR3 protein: CASSFGSGPGNTIYF
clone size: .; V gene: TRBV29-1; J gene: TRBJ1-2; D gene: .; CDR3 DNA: TGCAGCGTTGCCCTTTTCAACCGCAGGGATGGCTACACCTTC; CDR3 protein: CSVALFNRRDGYTF
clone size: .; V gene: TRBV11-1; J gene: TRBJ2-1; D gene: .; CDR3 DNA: TGTGCCAGCAGCTTATCGGGGGTCAATGAGCAGTTCTTC; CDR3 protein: CASSLSGVNEQFF
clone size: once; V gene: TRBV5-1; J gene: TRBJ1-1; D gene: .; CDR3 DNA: TGCGCCAGCAGGCCCGGGGGACCGAACACTGAAGCTTTCTTT; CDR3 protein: CASRPGGPNTEAFF
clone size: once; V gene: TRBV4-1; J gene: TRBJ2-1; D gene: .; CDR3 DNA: TGCGCCAGCAGCCAAGAAGGCGGGGTGTCGGACAATGAGCAGTTCTTC; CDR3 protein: CASSQEGGVSDNEQFF
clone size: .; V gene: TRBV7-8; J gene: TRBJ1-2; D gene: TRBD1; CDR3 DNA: TGTGCCATTACGGACAGGGGAGATGGCTACACCTTC; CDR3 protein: CAITDRGDGYTF
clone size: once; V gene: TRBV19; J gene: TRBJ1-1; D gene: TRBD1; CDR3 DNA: TGTGCCAGTAGTTTCGGACAGGGGAGGGCTGAAGCTTTCTTT; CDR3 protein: CASSFGQGRAEAFF
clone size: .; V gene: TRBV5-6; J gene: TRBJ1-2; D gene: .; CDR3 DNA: TGTGCCAGCAGCTTGGACAGCTATGGCTACACCTTC; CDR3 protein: CASSLDSYGYTF
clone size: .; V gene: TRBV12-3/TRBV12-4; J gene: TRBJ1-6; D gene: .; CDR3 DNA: TGTGCCAGCAGCCCTCCTCAGGGACCTACCCTCCACTTT; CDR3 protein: CASSPPQGPTLHF
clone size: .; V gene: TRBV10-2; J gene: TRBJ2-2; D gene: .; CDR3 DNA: TGCGCCAGCAGTGATCCCCGGCGGACCGGGGAGCTGTTTTTT; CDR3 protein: CASSDPRRTGELFF
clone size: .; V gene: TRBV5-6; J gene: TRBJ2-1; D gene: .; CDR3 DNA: TGTGCCAGCAGCTTGGACGGGACCCCTCCTGAAGGTGAGCAGTTCTTC; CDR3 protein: CASSLDGTPPEGEQFF